This T cell receptor (beta chain) was sequenced during a study of T-cell reconstitution after alpha-beta-depleted transplantation in children. This clonotype was detected a few times. V trimming: 6 bases; J trimming: 5 bases; junction bases outside the gene matches: 5. Germline CDR1 SGHTA, CDR2 FQGNSA. CDR3 length: 15 residues. Unique molecular identifiers were incorporated into the prepared TCRbeta library. TCRdb recomputed calls from the PCR reads with MiXCR, one row per CDR3 protein. The sample includes about 420,000 distinct CDR3 sequences, approximately 10% seen only once; the top ten take 4.5% to 7%.

Material: PBMCs from the stem cell graft donor, obtained from the stem cell graft. The chain uses TRBV7-2 and TRBJ2-3; TRBD2 matches at 13 bases. The TCR comes from a human donor who donated a stem cell graft to a child with acute myeloid leukemia. The CDR3 DNA sequence: TGTGCCAGCAGGTTGGGACTAGCGGGACGAGATACGCAGTATTTT. It is translated as CASRLGLAGRDTQYF. Full variable domain (remainder filled in from reference TRBV7-2 and TRBJ2-3): GAGVSQSPSNKVTEKGKDVELRCDPISGHTALYWYRQSLGQGLEFLIYFQGNSAPDKSGLPSDRFSAERTGGSVSTLTIQRTQQEDSAVYLCASRLGLAGRDTQYFGPGTRLTVL.